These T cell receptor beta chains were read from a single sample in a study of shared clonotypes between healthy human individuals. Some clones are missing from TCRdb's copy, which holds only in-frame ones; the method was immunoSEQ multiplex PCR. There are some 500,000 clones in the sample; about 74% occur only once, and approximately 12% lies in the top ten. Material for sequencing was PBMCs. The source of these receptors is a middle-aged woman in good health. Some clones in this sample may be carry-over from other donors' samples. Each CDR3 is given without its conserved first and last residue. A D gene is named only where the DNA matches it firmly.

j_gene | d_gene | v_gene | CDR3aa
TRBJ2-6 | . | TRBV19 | ASRTNSPGKWANVLT
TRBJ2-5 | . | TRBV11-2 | ASSPQGWETQY
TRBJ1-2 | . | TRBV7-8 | ASSLARFYGYT
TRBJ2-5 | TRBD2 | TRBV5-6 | ASSRTSGQETQY
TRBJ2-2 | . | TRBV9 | ASSTRVIGELF
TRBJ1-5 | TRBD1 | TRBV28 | ASRPDRADQPQH
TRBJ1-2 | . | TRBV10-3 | AISERQSSYGYT
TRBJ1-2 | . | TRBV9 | ASSLNQGEGYT
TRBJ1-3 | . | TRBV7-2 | ASSPAGGPGNTIY
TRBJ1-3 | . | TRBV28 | ASSFTFTGNTIY
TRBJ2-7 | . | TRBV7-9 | ASSQTGDEQY
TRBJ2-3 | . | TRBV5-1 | ASSLGPSLVLDTQY
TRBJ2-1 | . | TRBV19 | ASSMGRGSYNEQF
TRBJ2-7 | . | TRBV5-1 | ASRRGLGEQY
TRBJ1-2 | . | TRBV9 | ASSVEARSNYGYT
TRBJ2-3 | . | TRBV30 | AWSVGTADTQY
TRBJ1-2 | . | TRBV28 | ASIDSNYGYT
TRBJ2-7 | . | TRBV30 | AWRGGGSSYEQY
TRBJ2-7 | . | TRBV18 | ASSPFTHYEQY
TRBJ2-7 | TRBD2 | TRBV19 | ASSRTSGPSYEQY
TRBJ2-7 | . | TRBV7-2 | ASSPNPVDEQY
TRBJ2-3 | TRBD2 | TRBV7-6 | ASSSEELASTDTQY
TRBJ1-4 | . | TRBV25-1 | ASGPQGRHNEKLF
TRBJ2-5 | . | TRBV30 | AWSVRQETQY
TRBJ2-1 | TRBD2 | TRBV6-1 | ASSEGSGRAEDEQF